Following are 25 T cell receptor beta chains from one sample sequenced in a study of memory CD4+ T cells and cytomegalovirus serostatus. The sort gate was single viable CD3+CD4+CD8-CD45RO+ cells for memory CD4+ T cells. Profiling relied on immunoSEQ multiplex PCR, and the TCRdb table lists in-frame clones only, not all of them. The sample holds over 65,000 clones, 76% seen once. Sample: memory CD4+ T cells from blood. Receptors originate from an adult in good health and CMV-seropositive.

This sequence joins TRBV18 and TRBJ1-2, with D hard to call. The ends were cut back, 0 bases at V and 2 bases at J, with 7 bases in the middle. This CDR3 comprises 14 residues. Germline assignment: CDR1 KGHSH and CDR2 LQKENI. CDR3 in DNA: TGTGCCAGCTCACCACCGCACCAGAACTATGGCTACACCTTC. This sequence encodes CASSPPHQNYGYTF.

CDR3 coding DNA: TGCGCCAGCACCCGGGGGAGCGGGAACAACCAAGAGACCCAGTACTTC. Translation: CASTRGSGNNQETQYF. The chain is built from TRBV5-1 and TRBJ2-5; 7 nucleotides align to TRBD2. From germline, CDR1 is SGHRS and CDR2 YFSETQ. The ends lost 6 bases at V and 0 bases at J; junction bases unmatched: 11. The CDR3 is 16 amino acids.

This clone was recorded a few times. The chain links TRBV2 to TRBJ1-1, with no clear D. The CDR3 has 11 amino acids. Between the trimmed V and J ends, which lost 7 bases and 2 bases, there was a span of 5 bases. The germline CDR1 and CDR2 sequences are SNHLY and FYNNEI. CDR3 bases: TGTGCCAGCATATTAAACACTGAAGCTTTCTTT. Its protein is CASILNTEAFF.

The CDR3 DNA is TGTGCCAGCAGCTCCGGCGGGACTAGCACAGATACGCAGTATTTT. Translated: CASSSGGTSTDTQYF. The rearrangement joins TRBV9 to TRBJ2-3, with D possibly being TRBD2 (6 bases). V lost 4 bases and J lost 0, with 12 bases in between. Germline CDR1 is SGDLS and CDR2 is YYNGEE. CDR3 length: 15 residues.

This sequence joins TRBV19 and TRBJ1-2; a weak D match, TRBD1 (5 bases). The CDR3 consists of 13 residues. Germline CDR1 LNHDA, CDR2 SQIVND (reference sequence). V dropped 4 bases and J dropped 5 bases, with 11 bases sitting between them. The CDR3 DNA follows: TGTGCCAGTAGTAACCAGGGCTTTTATGGCTACACCTTC. It codes for CASSNQGFYGYTF. Looking up the rest from reference TRBV19 and TRBJ1-2 gives the full variable domain: DGGITQSPKYLFRKEGQNVTLSCEQNLNHDAMYWYRQDPGQGLRLIYYSQIVNDFQKGDIAEGYSVSREKKESFPLTVTSAQKNPTAFYLCASSNQGFYGYTFGSGTRLTVV.

The chain recombines TRBV15 with TRBJ1-1; D not certain. CDR3 length: 12 amino acids. Germline loops: CDR1 LNHNV, CDR2 YYDKDF (reference sequence). V was clipped by 3 bases and J by 3 bases, with 5 bases between them. The DNA for the CDR3 is TGTGCCACCAGCAGCAGACACACTGAAGCTTTCTTT. It encodes CATSSRHTEAFF. The variable domain in full, completed from reference TRBV15 and TRBJ1-1, reads DAMVIQNPRYQVTQFGKPVTLSCSQTLNHNVMYWYQQKSSQAPKLLFHYYDKDFNNEADTPDNFQSRRPNTSFCFLDIRSPGLGDTAMYLCATSSRHTEAFFGQGTRLTVV.

V is TRBV6-1 and J is TRBJ2-3, with D perhaps TRBD2 (6 bases). The CDR3 totals 13 residues. The germline gives CDR1 MNHNS, CDR2 SASEGT. Trimming left V 6 bases short and J 1 base short, with 8 bases between. CDR3 sequence reads: CASRGGGTDTQYF. The CDR3 coding sequence is TGTGCCAGCAGGGGCGGGGGCACAGATACGCAGTATTTT.

This clone was counted a single time. The V call is TRBV19, the J call TRBJ2-2; 10 bases line up with TRBD2. With 1 base clipped from V and 6 bases from J, the junction kept 2 bases outside the gene matches. The CDR3 is made up of 15 amino acids. CDR1 and CDR2 from the germline V gene are LNHDA and SQIVND (reference sequence). The CDR3 coding sequence is TGTGCCAGTAGTATAGCCAGCGGGGGGGCCGGGGAGCTGTTTTTT. Its translation is CASSIASGGAGELFF.

The rearrangement uses TRBV5-1 and TRBJ2-1, with 8 bases fitting TRBD2. Trimming took 2 bases from V and 4 from J; bases not matched to a gene: 2. CDR3 size: 14 residues. CDR1 and CDR2 (germline): SGHRS, YFSETQ. The CDR3 DNA reads TGCGCCAGCAGCTTCGCGGGGGGTTACAATGAGCAGTTCTTC. It yields the protein CASSFAGGYNEQFF.

This clone occurred a few times. The rearrangement links TRBV29-1 to TRBJ1-2; D may be TRBD1 (6 bases). Looked up from germline, CDR1 is SQVTM and CDR2 is ANQGSEA. Trimming took 2 bases from V and 7 from J, leaving 14 bases between them. This CDR3 is built from 13 residues. The DNA for the CDR3 is TGCAGCGTTGAAACAACAGGGTATGGTGGCTACACCTTC. It codes for CSVETTGYGGYTF.

The chain couples TRBV6-1 to TRBJ1-2, with TRBD1 identical over 8 bases. Unmatched junction bases numbered 2, after V lost 1 base and J lost 4 bases. CDR3 size: 14 residues. Germline V lookup: CDR1 MNHNS, CDR2 SASEGT. CDR3 nucleotide sequence: TGTGCCAGCAGTGAAGATCAGGGGGCCTATGGCTACACCTTC. Residues: CASSEDQGAYGYTF.

The chain employs TRBV5-1 and TRBJ1-2; D perhaps matches TRBD1 (5 bases). The CDR3 length is 13 residues. CDR1 and CDR2 from the germline V gene are SGHRS and YFSETQ. Trimming took 6 bases from V and 4 from J, leaving 13 bases between them. The CDR3 nucleotides are TGCGCCAGCACGGGGGAGGGTGGCTATGGCTACACCTTC. Translating it yields CASTGEGGYGYTF.

The J gene is TRBJ1-2, the V gene TRBV4-1; TRBD1 aligns across 7 bases. With V trimmed by 4 bases and J by 7 bases, 12 bases remained unmatched. The CDR3 is 15 amino acids. CDR1 and CDR2 from the germline V gene are MGHRA and YSYEKL. CDR3 nucleotide sequence: TGCGCCAGCAGCCGCGAGGCAACAGGGGATATTGGCTACACCTTC. It yields the protein CASSREATGDIGYTF.

This chain uses TRBV11-2 with TRBJ1-1; TRBD1 might be the D (6 bases). The CDR3 contains 18 residues. Germline-derived CDR1 and CDR2 are SGHAT and FQNNGV. V shed 0 bases and J shed 8 bases, with 25 bases lying between them. The CDR3: CASSLDHFRGRNQLEAFF. The DNA for the CDR3 is TGTGCCAGCAGCTTAGATCATTTCCGGGGGCGAAACCAACTCGAAGCTTTCTTT.

This clone showed up just once. The chain links TRBV29-1 to TRBJ1-1; 8 bases map to TRBD1. The ends lost 4 bases at V and 3 bases at J; junction bases unmatched: 4. This CDR3 comprises 13 residues. Germline V gene lookup returns CDR1 SQVTM and CDR2 ANQGSEA. In DNA form, the CDR3 reads TGCAGCGTTGCAGGGGGCGGGTACACTGAAGCTTTCTTT. This gives the protein CSVAGGGYTEAFF.

CDR3 amino acids: CASSFTYGSDTEAFF. CDR3 nucleotide sequence: TGCGCCAGCAGCTTTACATACGGATCCGACACTGAAGCTTTCTTT. This sequence joins TRBV5-1 and TRBJ1-1; D is ambiguous. This CDR3 spans 15 amino acids. Germline CDR1 reads SGHRS; CDR2 reads YFSETQ. V lost 2 bases to trimming and J lost 3 bases, with 14 bases between them.

The chain employs TRBV30 and TRBJ2-7, with D perhaps matching TRBD1 (6 bases). The CDR3 length is 12 residues. Trimming removed 1 base at V and 2 bases at J, with 6 bases between. Germline-derived CDR1 and CDR2 are GTSNPN and SVGIG (reference sequence). CDR3 amino acids: CAWSAGAYEQYF. As DNA, the CDR3 is TGTGCCTGGAGTGCAGGGGCCTACGAGCAGTACTTC.

The chain combines TRBV4-2 with TRBJ1-5; D unclear. Germline CDR1 and CDR2: LGHNA and YNFKEQ. The ends were cut back, 0 bases at V and 3 bases at J, with 9 bases in the middle. The CDR3 runs to 15 residues. CDR3 protein: CASSQDGGPNQPQHF. The DNA of the CDR3 is TGTGCCAGCAGCCAAGACGGCGGCCCCAATCAGCCCCAGCATTTT.

This sequence joins TRBV5-1 and TRBJ2-3, with D possibly TRBD2 on 6 matching bases. Germline lookup yields CDR1 SGHRS and CDR2 YFSETQ. This CDR3 contains 17 residues. The germline V and J ends were trimmed by 3 bases and 1 base, with 18 bases remaining between them. The CDR3 sequence is CASSSGRLDPGTDTQYF. The DNA for the CDR3 is TGCGCCAGCAGCTCCGGTCGACTAGATCCAGGCACAGATACGCAGTATTTT.

This chain links TRBV11-2 with TRBJ1-1; D uncertain. Trimming removed 5 bases from V and 3 bases from J, with 13 bases in between. CDR1 and CDR2 (germline): SGHAT, FQNNGV. This CDR3 contains 14 residues. The DNA for the CDR3 is TGTGCCAGCAGCGTCAATCGGTGGGACACTGAAGCTTTCTTT. Protein: CASSVNRWDTEAFF.

CDR3 nucleotide sequence: TGTGCCAGCAACAGAGGGTTCGGCAATCAGCCCCAGCATTTT. Encoded protein: CASNRGFGNQPQHF. The gene calls are TRBV6-6 and TRBJ1-5; D gene unclear. The germline V and J ends were trimmed by 7 bases and 2 bases, with 12 bases remaining between them. The CDR3 is made up of 14 amino acids. Germline V gives CDR1 MNHNY, CDR2 SVGAGI (reference sequence).

There are a few counts of this clone. CDR3 nucleotides: TGTGCCAGCAGCCTCATAGCGGGAGGGAGCACAGATACGCAGTATTTT. This codes for CASSLIAGGSTDTQYF. V and J are TRBV5-6 and TRBJ2-3; 11 nucleotides match TRBD2. The CDR3 consists of 16 residues. Losses at the gene ends were 4 bases for V and 0 bases for J; bases not matched to a gene: 4. Germline loops: CDR1 SGHDT, CDR2 YYEEEE.

The gene calls are TRBV19 and TRBJ1-1; possible D gene TRBD1, 6 bases. The V end lost 2 bases, the J end lost 5 bases, and 12 bases lay between the germline ends. The CDR3 consists of 14 residues. Germline V gives CDR1 LNHDA, CDR2 SQIVND (reference sequence). Here the CDR3 DNA reads TGTGCCAGTAGTATATCTAGGGGACAAACTGAAGCTTTCTTT. This translates into CASSISRGQTEAFF.

This rearrangement joins TRBV18 to TRBJ1-2; D call uncertain. Germline V gene data show CDR1 as KGHSH and CDR2 as LQKENI. Deletions cut 2 bases from V and 6 bases from J, with 13 bases between. CDR3 length: 14 amino acids. CDR3: CASSPRQEGDGYTF. CDR3 nucleotides: TGTGCCAGCTCACCAAGGCAGGAGGGAGATGGCTACACCTTC. The variable domain in full, completed from reference TRBV18 and TRBJ1-2, reads NAGVMQNPRHLVRRRGQEARLRCSPMKGHSHVYWYRQLPEEGLKFMVYLQKENIIDESGMPKERFSAEFPKEGPSILRIQQVVRGDSAAYFCASSPRQEGDGYTFGSGTRLTVV.

The chain carries TRBV18 and TRBJ1-1; TRBD1 agrees at 8 bases. V gave up 1 base and J gave up 3 bases; unmatched junction bases: 4. The germline V gene has CDR1 KGHSH and CDR2 LQKENI. This CDR3 contains 15 residues. The CDR3 reads CASSPRTGGDTEAFF. The CDR3 DNA reads TGTGCCAGCTCACCACGTACAGGGGGGGACACTGAAGCTTTCTTT.